The rows below give T cell receptor beta chains drawn from one sample of a study of CD8+ T cells in alopecia areata. Measured with immunoSEQ multiplex PCR; TCRdb has only the in-frame clones, and not every one. Of some 120,000 clones listed, approximately 57% were seen once; the top ten hold around 5.4%. This sample comprised CD4+ T cells sorted from blood, obtained at week 4, from a patient treated with tofacitinib. These receptors were taken from a human donor with alopecia areata. The conserved cysteine and the conserved F or W are not part of the CDR3 here.

v_call | cdr3_aa
TRBV5-1 | ASSLGGAEAGTQY
TRBV27 | ASSTNPTKNTEAF
TRBV5-6 | ASSLSGANYGYT
TRBV27 | ASSSWTGGTDTQY
TRBV14 | ASSQEAGVARTQY
TRBV7-2 | ASSYRDSSYEQY
TRBV27 | ASSMGGLWY
TRBV5-1 | ASSLFTGSQETQY
TRBV9 | ASSVGLAATYEQY
TRBV5-1 | ASSLGQSMNTEAF
TRBV18 | ASSPRLAGADEQF
TRBV30 | AWSEMGSSNQPQH
TRBV5-6 | ASSGTGGGTQY
TRBV2 | ASSDITGRDTQY
TRBV5-1 | ASSLSGTGLTGELF
TRBV7-2 | ASSRQGQGTTDTQY
TRBV5-1 | ASSAQVNEQY
TRBV7-2 | ASSLPPGGWQF
TRBV5-1 | ASSLSGNGYT
TRBV5-1 | ASRGNGGFTEAF
TRBV4-2 | ASSQDQDRVDQPQH
TRBV5-6 | ASSLGLAGNNEQF
TRBV5-1 | ASSLGQGSSYEQY
TRBV5-6 | ASSANEGANEKLF
TRBV29-1 | SATATYEQY
TRBV29-1 | SVGSTQY
TRBV29-1 | SVPRGDGYT
TRBV29-1 | SVAFGLAGVNEQF
TRBV29-1 | SVVPSGGSTDTQY
TRBV5-6 | ASRGAPNTEAF
TRBV29-1 | SVLHDGYT
TRBV10-3 | AISESRVQGDEQY